The source of this T cell receptor (beta chain) is a study of shared clonotypes between healthy human individuals. Study results and caveats: Relative to their counterparts shared across all four donors, non-shared clonotypes exhibited diminished generation probabilities. Sharing across four donors was highest in naive CD4 (roughly 5%) and lowest in memory CD8 (roughly 0.4%).

This CDR3 is 15 amino acids long. Germline loops: CDR1 SGHRS, CDR2 YFSETQ. V gave up 0 bases and J gave up 1 base, with 10 bases separating them. The repertoire was sequenced with immunoSEQ multiplex PCR; TCRdb's copy has only in-frame clones and lacks some. This table holds roughly 2,500,000 clones, roughly 93% found once. Comment on this clone: Its antigen is not known.

Both subsets, CD45RA+ naive and CD45RA-negative memory, were split from the CD4+ cells. The TCR comes from a man aged 18-30 years in good health. Some clones in this sample may be carry-over from other donors' samples. The chain carries TRBV5-1 and TRBJ2-5; D ambiguous. Sequencing input: naive CD4+ T cells from PBMCs. The sample's subset: CD45RA+ positively selected. CDR3 region: CASSLESRVQETQYF. In DNA form, the CDR3 reads TGCGCCAGCAGCTTGGAAAGTAGGGTCCAAGAGACCCAGTACTTC.